The 2 T cell receptor beta chains below come from one sample, sequenced in a study of blood T cell repertoires in COVID-19. TCRdb's table, derived via immunoSEQ multiplex PCR, lists solely in-frame clones and lacks some. The sample shows a few hundred thousand clones, roughly nine tenths of them seen only once. Material: PBMCs or T cells enriched from blood (not recorded which). Source of these receptors: a woman aged 30 to 39 who had recovered from COVID-19.

This rearrangement joins TRBV24-1 to TRBJ2-7; 7 nucleotides line up with TRBD2. There are 14 residues in the CDR3. With 5 bases clipped from V and 4 bases from J, the junction kept 7 bases outside the gene matches. CDR1 KGHDR and CDR2 SFDVKD come from the germline V gene. CDR3 DNA: TGTGCCACCAGTGGCAGGCGGGAGCCGTACGAGCAGTACTTC. Residues: CATSGRREPYEQYF.

This clone was observed a handful of times. This sequence joins TRBV27 and TRBJ2-2, with TRBD1 matching over 10 bases. CDR3 size: 15 residues. Germline CDR1 is MNHEY and CDR2 is SMNVEV (reference sequence). V gave up 6 bases and J gave up 5 bases; unmatched junction bases: 6. The CDR3 bases are TGTGCCAGCAGACCGGGACAGGGGAGGACCGGGGAGCTGTTTTTT. This sequence encodes CASRPGQGRTGELFF.